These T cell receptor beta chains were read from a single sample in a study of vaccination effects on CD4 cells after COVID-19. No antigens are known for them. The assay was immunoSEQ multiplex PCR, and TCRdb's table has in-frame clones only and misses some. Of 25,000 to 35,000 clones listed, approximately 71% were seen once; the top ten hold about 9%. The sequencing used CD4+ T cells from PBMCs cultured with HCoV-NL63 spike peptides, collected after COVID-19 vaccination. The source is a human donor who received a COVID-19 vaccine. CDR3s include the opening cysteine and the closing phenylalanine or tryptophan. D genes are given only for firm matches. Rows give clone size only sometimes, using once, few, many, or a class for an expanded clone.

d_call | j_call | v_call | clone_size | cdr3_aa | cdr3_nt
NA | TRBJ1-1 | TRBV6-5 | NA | CASSRVSTADLAFF | TGTGCCAGCAGCCGGGTCTCCACGGCGGATTTAGCTTTCTTT
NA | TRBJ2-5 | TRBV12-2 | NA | CASRLYQGTPGLKTQYF | TGTGCAAGTCGCTTATATCAGGGGACCCCTGGGTTGAAGACCCAGTACTTC
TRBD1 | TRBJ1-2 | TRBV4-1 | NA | CASSPTGSYGYTF | TGCGCCAGCAGCCCGACAGGGAGCTATGGCTACACCTTC
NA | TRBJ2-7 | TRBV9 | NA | CASSVGMGAEQYF | TGTGCCAGCAGCGTAGGAATGGGGGCCGAGCAGTACTTC
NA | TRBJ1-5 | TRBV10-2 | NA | CASSESTATYQPQHF | TGCGCCAGCAGTGAGTCGACAGCCACCTATCAGCCCCAGCATTTT
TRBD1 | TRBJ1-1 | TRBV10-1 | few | CASSESRGPTNTEAFF | TGCGCCAGCAGTGAGAGTAGGGGGCCAACTAACACTGAAGCTTTCTTT
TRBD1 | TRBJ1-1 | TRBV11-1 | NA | CASSPWTGKSGGAFF | TGTGCCAGCAGCCCATGGACAGGGAAATCGGGAGGAGCTTTCTTT
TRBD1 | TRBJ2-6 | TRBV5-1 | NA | CASSWDSPSGANVLTF | TGCGCCAGCAGCTGGGACAGCCCCTCTGGGGCCAACGTCCTGACTTTC
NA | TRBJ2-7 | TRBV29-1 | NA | CSATGGGGSYEQYF | TGCAGCGCCACAGGGGGCGGGGGGTCCTACGAGCAGTACTTC
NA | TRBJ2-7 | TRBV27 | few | CASSPSGFASYEQYF | TGTGCCAGCAGCCCAAGTGGGTTTGCATCATACGAGCAGTACTTC
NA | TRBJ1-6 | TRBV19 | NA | CASSINNPRGSPLHF | TGTGCCAGTAGTATAAACAACCCGCGGGGTTCACCCCTCCACTTT
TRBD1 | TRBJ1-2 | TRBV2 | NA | CASRKDRARTNYGYTF | TGTGCCAGCAGGAAGGACAGGGCCCGTACCAATTATGGCTACACCTTC
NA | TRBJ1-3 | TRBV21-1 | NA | CASSNSSDPLFGGNTIYF | TGTGCCAGCAGCAATTCTTCCGACCCACTCTTCGGTGGAAACACCATATATTTT
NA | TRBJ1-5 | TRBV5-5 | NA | CASSLEGRYQPQHF | TGTGCCAGCAGCTTGGAAGGTCGTTATCAGCCCCAGCATTTT
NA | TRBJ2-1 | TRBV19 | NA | CASRETGTPEQFF | TGTGCCAGTAGGGAGACCGGGACACCTGAGCAGTTCTTC
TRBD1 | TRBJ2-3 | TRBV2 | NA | CASSEARVWQGADTQYF | TGTGCCAGCAGTGAAGCGAGGGTGTGGCAGGGGGCAGATACGCAGTATTTT
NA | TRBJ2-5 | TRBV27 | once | CASSSSVRATQYF | TGTGCCAGCAGTTCCTCTGTAAGGGCGACCCAGTACTTC
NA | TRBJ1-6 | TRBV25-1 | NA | CASRETGFYNSPLHF | TGTGCCAGCAGGGAAACAGGTTTCTATAATTCACCCCTCCACTTT
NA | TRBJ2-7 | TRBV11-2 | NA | CASSFANEQYF | TGTGCCAGCAGCTTTGCGAACGAGCAGTACTTC
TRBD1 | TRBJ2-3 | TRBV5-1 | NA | CASSLIIDRVLDTQYF | TGCGCCAGCAGCTTGATCATAGACAGGGTCCTCGATACGCAGTATTTT
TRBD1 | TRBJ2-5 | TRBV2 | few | CASTPGQELAQYF | TGTGCCAGCACCCCGGGACAGGAGTTGGCCCAGTACTTC